The clone carrying this T cell receptor beta chain was detected many times. Its specificity is unknown. This record belongs to a study of T cells after yellow fever vaccination. General observations from the study: Clonotypes found in both CD4 and CD8 compartments made up a small share. Detected again after the booster were most primary-vaccination clones, at 96% CD4 and 88% CD8.

Each CDR3 protein gets one entry after TCRdb re-called the 5' RACE reads with MiXCR. Among about 330,000 distinct CDR3 sequences listed, about 4% were seen once. The CDR3 sequence is 14 residues long. The V and J ends lost 7 bases and 8 bases, in that order; junction bases with no gene match: 16. Germline V gene data show CDR1 as SQVTM and CDR2 as ANQGSEA. Source: PBMCs, taken 5 days after the yellow fever booster vaccination. The sequence was collected from a man aged 18 to 29 who received the YFV17D yellow fever vaccine. V is TRBV29-1 and J is TRBJ1-2, with 7 bases that match TRBD1. CDR3 sequence (DNA): TGCAGCGCTGGAGGGACGACAGGGCTCGGCGGCTACACCTTC. The encoded protein is CSAGGTTGLGGYTF.